The sample holds a few counts of the clone carrying this TCR beta chain. As yet, its antigen is unknown. Pregnancy or lactation, uncontrolled infections and other autoimmune diseases were grounds for excluding patients. The TCR beta CDR3 regions underwent amplification from RNA transcripts. The first-round RT-PCR employed HTBI primers together with the Qiagen OneStep RT-PCR kit. A multiplex PCR was then performed as the second round. MiXCR, run by TCRdb on the multiplex PCR reads, gives a single entry per CDR3 protein. Of around 1,200,000 distinct CDR3 sequences listed, about 40% are singletons. The data belong to a study of Graves' ophthalmopathy and Graves' hyperthyroidism. Study overall: No ophthalmopathy within 18 months of follow-up signified stable hyperthyroidism. General study findings and limits: Most thyroid-expanded clonotypes exceeding 0.001 frequency were also found in blood. Both an approximately 69% sensitivity and an approximately 79% specificity characterized the model's predictions of ophthalmopathy progression.

CDR3 length equals 12 residues. CDR1 is KGHDR, CDR2 SFDVKD, per germline. Trimming left V 9 bases short and J 3 bases short, with 11 bases between. Sequenced: peripheral blood or thyroid tissue (not recorded which). The chain combines TRBV24-1 with TRBJ2-7; unclear D gene. This receptor was taken from an adult man with Graves' hyperthyroidism. CDR3: CATAMDGYEQYF. CDR3 nucleotide sequence: TGTGCCACCGCGATGGACGGCTACGAGCAGTACTTC.